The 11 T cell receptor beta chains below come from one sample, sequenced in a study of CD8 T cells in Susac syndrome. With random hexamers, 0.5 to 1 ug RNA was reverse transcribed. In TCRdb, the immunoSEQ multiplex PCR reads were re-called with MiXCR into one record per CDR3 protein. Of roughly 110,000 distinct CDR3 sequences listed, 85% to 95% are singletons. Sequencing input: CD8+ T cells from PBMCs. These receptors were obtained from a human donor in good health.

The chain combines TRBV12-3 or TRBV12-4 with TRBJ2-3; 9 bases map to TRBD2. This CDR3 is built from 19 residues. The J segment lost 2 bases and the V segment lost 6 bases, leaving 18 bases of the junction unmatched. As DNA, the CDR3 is TGTGCCAGCAGCCGTCTAAAGGCCGGCCTAGCGGGATACACAGATACGCAGTATTTT. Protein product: CASSRLKAGLAGYTDTQYF.

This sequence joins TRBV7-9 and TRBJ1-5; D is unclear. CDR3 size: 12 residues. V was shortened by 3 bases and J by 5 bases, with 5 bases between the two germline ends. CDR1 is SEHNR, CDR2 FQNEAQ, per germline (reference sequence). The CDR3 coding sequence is TGTGCCAGCAGCTTTTGGGATCAGCCCCAGCATTTT. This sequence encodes CASSFWDQPQHF.

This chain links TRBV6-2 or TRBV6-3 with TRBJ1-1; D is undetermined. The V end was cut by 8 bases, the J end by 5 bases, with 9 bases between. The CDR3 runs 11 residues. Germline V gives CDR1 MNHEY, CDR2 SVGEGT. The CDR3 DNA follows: TGTGCCAGCGGGCTTCTTACTGAAGCTTTCTTT. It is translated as CASGLLTEAFF.

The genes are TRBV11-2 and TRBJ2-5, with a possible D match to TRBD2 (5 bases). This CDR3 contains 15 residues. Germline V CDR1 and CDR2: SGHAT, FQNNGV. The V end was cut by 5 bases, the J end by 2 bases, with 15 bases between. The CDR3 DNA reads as TGTGCCAGCAGCCCTTCGCGGGCGGATCAAGAGACCCAGTACTTC. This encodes CASSPSRADQETQYF.

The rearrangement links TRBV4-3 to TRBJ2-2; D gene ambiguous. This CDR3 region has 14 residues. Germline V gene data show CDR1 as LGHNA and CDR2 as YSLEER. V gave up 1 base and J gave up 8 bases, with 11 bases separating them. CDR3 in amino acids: CASSQGKPGGELFF. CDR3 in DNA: TGCGCCAGCAGCCAAGGAAAGCCCGGGGGGGAGCTGTTTTTT.

The CDR3 sequence: CASRGGNTEAFF. Written as DNA, the CDR3 is TGCGCCAGCAGGGGAGGGAACACTGAAGCTTTCTTT. The rearrangement uses TRBV5-1 and TRBJ1-1; D is uncertain. Trimming cost V 5 bases and J 1 base, with 6 bases left between them. The V gene's germline CDR1 is SGHRS and CDR2 YFSETQ. The CDR3 has 12 residues. The full variable domain, in which reference TRBV5-1 and TRBJ1-1 provide the parts outside the CDR3, is KAGVTQTPRYLIKTRGQQVTLSCSPISGHRSVSWYQQTPGQGLQFLFEYFSETQRNKGNFPGRFSGRQFSNSRSEMNVSTLELGDSALYLCASRGGNTEAFFGQGTRLTVV.

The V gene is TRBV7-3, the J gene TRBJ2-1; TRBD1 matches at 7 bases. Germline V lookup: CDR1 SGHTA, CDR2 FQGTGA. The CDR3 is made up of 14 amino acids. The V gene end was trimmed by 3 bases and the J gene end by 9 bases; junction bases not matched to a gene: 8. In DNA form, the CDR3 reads TGTGCCAGCAGCTTGGGACAGACCTCTGGTGAGCAGTTCTTC. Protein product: CASSLGQTSGEQFF.

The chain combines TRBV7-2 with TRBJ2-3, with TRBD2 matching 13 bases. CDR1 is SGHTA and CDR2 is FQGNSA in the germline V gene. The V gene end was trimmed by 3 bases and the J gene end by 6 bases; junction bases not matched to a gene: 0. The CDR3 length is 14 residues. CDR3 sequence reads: CASSLGLAGDTQYF. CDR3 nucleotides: TGTGCCAGCAGCTTGGGACTAGCGGGGGATACGCAGTATTTT.

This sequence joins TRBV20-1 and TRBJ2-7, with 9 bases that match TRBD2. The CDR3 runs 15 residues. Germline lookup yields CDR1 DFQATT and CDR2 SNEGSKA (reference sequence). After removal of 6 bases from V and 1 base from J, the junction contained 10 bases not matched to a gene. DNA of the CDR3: TGCAGTGCGGACAATAGCGGGAGAATTTCCTACGAGCAGTACTTC. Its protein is CSADNSGRISYEQYF.

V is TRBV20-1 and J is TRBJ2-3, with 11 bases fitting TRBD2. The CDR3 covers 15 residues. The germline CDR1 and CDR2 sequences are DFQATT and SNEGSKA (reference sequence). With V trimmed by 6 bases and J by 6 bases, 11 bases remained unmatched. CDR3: CSASGLAGGTDTQYF. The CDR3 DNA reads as TGCAGTGCCAGTGGCCTAGCGGGGGGTACGGATACGCAGTATTTT.

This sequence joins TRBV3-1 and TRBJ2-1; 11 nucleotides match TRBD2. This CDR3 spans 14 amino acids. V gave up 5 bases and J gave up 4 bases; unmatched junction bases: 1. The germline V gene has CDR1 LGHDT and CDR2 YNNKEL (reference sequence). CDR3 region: CASSTSGGYNEQFF. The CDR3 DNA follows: TGTGCCAGCAGCACTAGCGGGGGATACAATGAGCAGTTCTTC.